A single sample is the source of the 24 T cell receptor beta chains below, sequenced in a study of beta chain features in type 1 diabetes (dated by TCRdb to the late 2010s). Broad study findings and their caveats: A moderate but significant shortening of TCRB CDR3 length was observed in type 1 diabetes patients in all four CD4+ subsets.

Their antigen targets remain unknown. To prepare the library, the immunoSEQ multiplex PCR assay was applied. The entire isolated RNA was reverse transcribed using the High Capacity cDNA Reverse Transcription Kit, and thus expressed TCRB transcripts were sequenced. This immuneACCESS table, as held by TCRdb, lists in-frame sequences with V and J called but not all clones. Of the missing ones, under half trace to an unresolved V gene in checked studies; the others have no known cause. The sample has roughly 400,000 clones on record, over 8.5% of them singletons. The biggest ten clones account for approximately 0.6% of the sample. Material: central memory CD4+ T cells from blood. The source of these receptors is a man aged 30 to 39 with type 1 diabetes.

This chain links TRBV6-4 with TRBJ1-4, with TRBD1 as a possible D gene (5 bases). The CDR3 extends over 14 amino acids. V gave up 3 bases and J gave up 7 bases, with 12 bases separating them. Germline loops: CDR1 MRHNA, CDR2 SNTAGT. The CDR3 protein is CASSDLAGSEKLFF. CDR3 DNA: TGTGCCAGCAGTGATTTAGCAGGGAGTGAAAAACTGTTTTTT.

The CDR3: CASSFGQGRYQPQHF. The CDR3 DNA follows: TGTGCCAGCAGCTTCGGACAGGGTCGATATCAGCCCCAGCATTTT. The chain carries TRBV6-1 and TRBJ1-5; 8 nucleotides align to TRBD1. V was clipped by 6 bases and J by 5 bases; unmatched bases: 9. CDR3 size: 15 residues. From germline, CDR1 is MNHNS and CDR2 SASEGT.

In this sample, this clone turned up a few times. This chain links TRBV11-2 with TRBJ2-7, with D possibly matching TRBD2 (5 bases). The ends were cut back, 0 bases at V and 3 bases at J, with 15 bases in the middle. CDR3 length: 16 residues. Germline values: CDR1 SGHAT, CDR2 FQNNGV. This chain's CDR3 is CASSLDGQRINYEQYF. Written as DNA, the CDR3 is TGTGCCAGCAGCTTAGATGGGCAGCGGATTAACTACGAGCAGTACTTC.

The chain is built from TRBV5-1 and TRBJ2-1, with D perhaps matching TRBD1 (6 bases). Trimming pared 0 bases from V and 5 bases from J, leaving 9 bases between. The CDR3 has 14 amino acids. Germline assignment: CDR1 SGHRS and CDR2 YFSETQ. CDR3 loop: CASSLAGVDNEQFF. CDR3 sequence (DNA): TGCGCCAGCAGCTTGGCAGGGGTAGACAATGAGCAGTTCTTC.

The chain uses TRBV6-5 and TRBJ2-5, with D uncertain. The germline gives CDR1 MNHEY, CDR2 SVGAGI. The CDR3 sequence is 14 residues long. Trimming shortened V by 5 bases and J by 0 bases, and 10 bases separated the two germline ends. In DNA form, the CDR3 reads TGTGCCAGCAGTGTTTGGATGTACCAAGAGACCCAGTACTTC. It specifies CASSVWMYQETQYF.

This chain uses TRBV14 with TRBJ2-7, with D unclear. The germline V gene encodes CDR1 SGHDN and CDR2 FVKESK. V was cut by 3 bases and J by 3 bases, with 6 bases left in between. The CDR3 covers 12 residues. The CDR3 loop reads CASSHPFYEQYF. The DNA for the CDR3 is TGTGCCAGCAGCCACCCCTTCTACGAGCAGTACTTC.

The chain carries TRBV9 and TRBJ1-1, with D unclear. This CDR3 contains 13 residues. Germline CDR1 SGDLS, CDR2 YYNGEE. V shed 4 bases and J shed 8 bases, with 15 bases lying between them. The CDR3 DNA reads as TGTGCCAGCAGCCCCACCTCGGAGGGAGAAGCTTTCTTT. This translates into CASSPTSEGEAFF.

This clone was seen many times. The CDR3 here is CASSLALGYVTQYF. CDR3 sequence (DNA): TGTGCCAGCAGCTTAGCTTTGGGGTACGTTACGCAGTATTTT. The rearrangement uses TRBV11-2 and TRBJ2-3; D gene uncertain. The V gene lost 1 base and the J gene lost 8 bases, with 13 bases spanning the gap. This CDR3 is 14 amino acids long. Germline CDR1 SGHAT, CDR2 FQNNGV. The full variable domain, with the rest looked up from reference TRBV11-2 and TRBJ2-3, is EAGVAQSPRYKIIEKRQSVAFWCNPISGHATLYWYQQILGQGPKLLIQFQNNGVVDDSQLPKDRFSAERLKGVDSTLKIQPAKLEDSAVYLCASSLALGYVTQYFGPGTRLTVL.

The V and J genes are TRBV5-1 and TRBJ2-3; possibly TRBD1 for D (7 bases). Germline CDR1 SGHRS, CDR2 YFSETQ. This CDR3 comprises 16 residues. Trimming cost V 6 bases and J 9 bases, with 26 bases left between them. The DNA for the CDR3 is TGCGCCAGCACTCAGGGCGGGACAGCCTCACAAAGGACGCAGTATTTT. Its protein is CASTQGGTASQRTQYF.

This chain joins TRBV10-3 and TRBJ2-1, with D unresolved. V lost 8 bases and J 10 bases, leaving 15 bases between the germline ends. This CDR3 has 12 amino acids. Looked up from germline, CDR1 is ENHRY and CDR2 is SYGVKD. The CDR3 nucleotides read TGTGCCATCGCGGACCCCGGCCTGGAGCAGTTCTTC. Its translation is CAIADPGLEQFF.

This clone has a handful of counts. The genes are TRBV10-3 and TRBJ1-3; the D gene is possibly TRBD1 (5 bases). The CDR3 sequence is 17 residues long. Germline CDR1 and CDR2: ENHRY and SYGVKD. Trimming took 6 bases from V and 0 from J, leaving 18 bases between them. Written as DNA, the CDR3 is TGTGCCATCAGAAGTTTGAGGGAAGGGGCCTCTGGAAACACCATATATTTT. The encoded protein is CAIRSLREGASGNTIYF.

As regards this clone: This may arise from a read error, as a much more abundant clone is one base away. This chain links TRBV9 with TRBJ2-3; 7 nucleotides agree with TRBD2. The CDR3 spans 14 residues. Germline V gene data show CDR1 as SGDLS and CDR2 as YYNGEE. Losses at the gene ends were 1 base for V and 3 bases for J; bases not matched to a gene: 2. CDR3 sequence reads: CASSVQGGTDTQYF. Written as DNA, the CDR3 is TGTGCCAGCAGCGTACAGGGAGGGACAGATACGCAGTATTTT.

This clone appeared a few times. The CDR3 DNA follows: TGTGCCAGCAGTAGAGGGGACAACCGTAATGGCTACACCTTC. This gives the protein CASSRGDNRNGYTF. The genes are TRBV7-7 and TRBJ1-2, with D perhaps TRBD1 (6 bases). CDR3 size: 14 residues. V lost 6 bases to trimming and J lost 6 bases, with 17 bases between them. Germline V gives CDR1 SSHAT, CDR2 FNYEAQ (reference sequence).

This clone was counted many times. CDR3 nucleotides: TGTGCCAGCAGCAAAGAACTCAGCCCGCGGGGCAATGAGCAGTTCTTC. Its protein is CASSKELSPRGNEQFF. The chain is built from TRBV21-1 and TRBJ2-1; no DNA check was done on the table's D call, TRBD2. TRBV21-1 has pseudogene status. This CDR3 comprises 16 residues.

The V call is TRBV7-2, the J call TRBJ2-7; D is unresolved. Germline CDR1 and CDR2: SGHTA and FQGNSA. Trimming stripped 4 bases from V and 3 bases from J, with 13 bases between. The CDR3 totals 14 residues. The CDR3 nucleotides read TGTGCCAGCAGCTCCCACTCAGCCTACTACGAGCAGTACTTC. Encoded protein: CASSSHSAYYEQYF. Looking up the rest from reference TRBV7-2 and TRBJ2-7 gives the full variable domain: GAGVSQSPSNKVTEKGKDVELRCDPISGHTALYWYRQSLGQGLEFLIYFQGNSAPDKSGLPSDRFSAERTGGSVSTLTIQRTQQEDSAVYLCASSSHSAYYEQYFGPGTRLTVT.

Worth noting for this clone: Germline and junction disagree at one end, which may indicate a read error. V usage is TRBV6-5 and J usage is TRBJ2-1; either TRBD1 or TRBD2 may fit D (5 bases each). Germline V CDR1 and CDR2: MNHEY, SVGAGI. This CDR3 is built from 13 residues. The CDR3 reads CASSYQRTGPRIF. The CDR3 region has the DNA TGTGCCAGCAGTTACCAACGCACGGGACCCAGAATCTTC.

J is TRBJ1-2 and V is TRBV6-5; 8 nucleotides align to TRBD1. CDR1 and CDR2 from the germline V gene are MNHEY and SVGAGI. CDR3 size: 14 residues. With V trimmed by 6 bases and J by 0 bases, 3 bases remained unmatched. Here the CDR3 reads CASSDRGPNYGYTF. The DNA for the CDR3 is TGTGCCAGCAGCGACAGGGGACCTAACTATGGCTACACCTTC.

The chain has TRBV19 and TRBJ2-1, with TRBD2 matching 13 bases. With 7 bases clipped from V and 5 bases from J, the junction kept 5 bases outside the gene matches. Germline V gives CDR1 LNHDA, CDR2 SQIVND (reference sequence). The CDR3 contains 15 residues. CDR3 sequence: CASTPGLAGDNEQFF. CDR3 bases: TGTGCCAGTACCCCAGGACTAGCGGGAGACAATGAGCAGTTCTTC.

This clone was recorded many times. V usage is TRBV18 and J usage is TRBJ2-6; the D is unclear. The CDR3 contains 16 residues. Germline lookup yields CDR1 KGHSH and CDR2 LQKENI. The germline V and J ends were trimmed by 5 bases and 0 bases, with 11 bases remaining between them. The CDR3 DNA reads as TGTGCCAGCTCAACCACTTTAGGCTCTGGGGCCAACGTCCTGACTTTC. Protein: CASSTTLGSGANVLTF.

V and J are TRBV18 and TRBJ1-3; D remains ambiguous. The V gene lost 3 bases and the J gene lost 7 bases, with 19 bases spanning the gap. The V gene's germline CDR1 is KGHSH and CDR2 LQKENI. This CDR3 is 16 amino acids long. The chain's CDR3 is CASSPGQATGGNTIYF. In nucleotides, the CDR3 is TGTGCCAGCTCACCTGGGCAGGCCACCGGTGGGAACACCATATATTTT.

This clone was recorded at least ten times. V usage is TRBV5-1 and J usage is TRBJ2-7; D not resolved. CDR3 length: 14 residues. Germline CDR1 reads SGHRS; CDR2 reads YFSETQ. Between the trimmed V and J ends, which lost 1 base and 7 bases, there was a span of 15 bases. The CDR3 sequence: CASSLQLTYGEQYF. CDR3 DNA sequence: TGCGCCAGCAGCTTGCAGTTGACCTACGGGGAGCAGTACTTC.

CDR3 sequence reads: CASSPSRTGRNYEQYF. The CDR3 coding sequence is TGTGCCAGCAGCCCCAGCCGGACAGGGAGAAATTACGAGCAGTACTTC. V usage is TRBV5-4 and J usage is TRBJ2-7; 8 bases match TRBD1. Germline V gene lookup returns CDR1 SGHNT and CDR2 YYREEE (reference sequence). V dropped 4 bases and J dropped 4; count of bases not matched to a gene: 13. The CDR3 consists of 16 residues.

This clone came up many times. This chain uses TRBV11-2 with TRBJ2-2; a possible D gene is TRBD2 (5 bases). CDR1 SGHAT and CDR2 FQNNGV come from the germline V gene. The ends were cut back, 5 bases at V and 5 bases at J, with 9 bases in the middle. The CDR3 loop spans 13 amino acids. The CDR3 DNA follows: TGTGCCAGCAGCGCTCGGGGTACCGGGGAGCTGTTTTTT. This codes for CASSARGTGELFF.

This clone has a handful of counts. For the CDR3, the DNA is TGTGCCAGCAGCTTAACAGTTAGGGCCCAAGAGACCCAGTACTTC. This encodes CASSLTVRAQETQYF. The chain employs TRBV27 and TRBJ2-5; D is unresolved. The V end was cut by 6 bases, the J end by 1 base, with 15 bases between. The CDR3 sequence is 15 residues long. CDR1 is MNHEY and CDR2 is SMNVEV in the germline V gene (reference sequence).